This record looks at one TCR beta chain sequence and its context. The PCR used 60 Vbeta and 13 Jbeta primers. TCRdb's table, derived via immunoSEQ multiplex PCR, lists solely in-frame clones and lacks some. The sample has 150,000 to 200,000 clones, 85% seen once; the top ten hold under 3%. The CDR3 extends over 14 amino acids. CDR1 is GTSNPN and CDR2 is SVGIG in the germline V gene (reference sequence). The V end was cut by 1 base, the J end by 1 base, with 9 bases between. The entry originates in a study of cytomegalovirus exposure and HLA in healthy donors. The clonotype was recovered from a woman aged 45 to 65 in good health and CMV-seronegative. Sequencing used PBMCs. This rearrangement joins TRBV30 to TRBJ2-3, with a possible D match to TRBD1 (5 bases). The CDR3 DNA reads TGTGCCTGGAGTGCCCTCAGGGGCACAGATACGCAGTATTTT. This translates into CAWSALRGTDTQYF.